The entry below describes one T cell receptor beta chain. Only in-frame clones appear in the TCRdb table, and some are missing; sequencing was by immunoSEQ multiplex PCR. There are approximately 140,000 clones in the sample; more than 75% occur only once, and approximately 14% lies in the top ten. This CDR3 contains 14 residues. Germline CDR1 and CDR2: SGHTA and FQGNSA. V lost 3 bases, J lost 0 bases, and 7 bases lay in between. This sample stems from a study of blood T cell repertoires in COVID-19. Specimen: peripheral blood. The chain combines TRBV7-2 with TRBJ2-3; D is uncertain. This TCR derives from a man older than 75 with acute or convalescent COVID-19. CDR3 loop: CASSFQASTDTQYF. DNA for the CDR3: TGTGCCAGCAGCTTCCAAGCTAGCACAGATACGCAGTATTTT.